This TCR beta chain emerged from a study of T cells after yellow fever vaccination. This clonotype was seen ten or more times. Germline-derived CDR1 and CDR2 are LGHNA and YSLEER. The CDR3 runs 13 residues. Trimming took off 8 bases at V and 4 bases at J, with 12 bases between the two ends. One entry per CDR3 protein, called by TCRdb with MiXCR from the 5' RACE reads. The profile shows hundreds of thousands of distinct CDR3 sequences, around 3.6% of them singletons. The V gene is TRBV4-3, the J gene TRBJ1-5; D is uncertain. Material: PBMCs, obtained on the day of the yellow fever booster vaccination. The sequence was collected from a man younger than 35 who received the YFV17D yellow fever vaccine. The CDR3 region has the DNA TGCGCCAGCGGACCTAGCCTAAATCAGCCCCAGCATTTT. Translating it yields CASGPSLNQPQHF.